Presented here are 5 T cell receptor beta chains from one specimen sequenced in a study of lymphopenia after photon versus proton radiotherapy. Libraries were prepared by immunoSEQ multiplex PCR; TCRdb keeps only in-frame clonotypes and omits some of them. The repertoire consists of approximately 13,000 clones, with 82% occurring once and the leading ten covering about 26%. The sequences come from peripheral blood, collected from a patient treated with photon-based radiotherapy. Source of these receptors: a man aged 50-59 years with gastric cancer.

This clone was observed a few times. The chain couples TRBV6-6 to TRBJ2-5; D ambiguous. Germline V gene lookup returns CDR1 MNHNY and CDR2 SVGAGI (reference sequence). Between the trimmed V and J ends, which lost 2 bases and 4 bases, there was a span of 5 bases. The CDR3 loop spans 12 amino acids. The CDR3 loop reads CASSYVGETQYF. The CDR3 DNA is TGTGCCAGCAGTTACGTCGGAGAGACCCAGTACTTC.

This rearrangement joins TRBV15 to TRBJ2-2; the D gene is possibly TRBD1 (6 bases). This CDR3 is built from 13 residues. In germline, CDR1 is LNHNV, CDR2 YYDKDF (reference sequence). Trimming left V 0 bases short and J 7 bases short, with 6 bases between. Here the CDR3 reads CATSREQGGELFF. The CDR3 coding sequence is TGTGCCACCAGCAGAGAACAGGGCGGGGAGCTGTTTTTT.

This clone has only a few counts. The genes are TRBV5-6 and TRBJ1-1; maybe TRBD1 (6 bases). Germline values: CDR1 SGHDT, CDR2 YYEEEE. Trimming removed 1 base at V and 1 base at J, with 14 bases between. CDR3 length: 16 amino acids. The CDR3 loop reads CASSLFGGAQNTEAFF. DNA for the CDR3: TGTGCCAGCAGCTTGTTTGGGGGGGCGCAGAACACTGAAGCTTTCTTT. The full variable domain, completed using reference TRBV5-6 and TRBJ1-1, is DAGVTQSPTHLIKTRGQQVTLRCSPKSGHDTVSWYQQALGQGPQFIFQYYEEEERQRGNFPDRFSGHQFPNYSSELNVNALLLGDSALYLCASSLFGGAQNTEAFFGQGTRLTVV.

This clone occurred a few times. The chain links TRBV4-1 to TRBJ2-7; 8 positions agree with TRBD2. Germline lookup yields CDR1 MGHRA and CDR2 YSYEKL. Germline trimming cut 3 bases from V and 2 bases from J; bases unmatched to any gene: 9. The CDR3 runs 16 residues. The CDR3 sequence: CASSHPGARGAYEQYF. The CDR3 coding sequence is TGCGCCAGCAGCCACCCCGGAGCGCGGGGGGCCTACGAGCAGTACTTC.

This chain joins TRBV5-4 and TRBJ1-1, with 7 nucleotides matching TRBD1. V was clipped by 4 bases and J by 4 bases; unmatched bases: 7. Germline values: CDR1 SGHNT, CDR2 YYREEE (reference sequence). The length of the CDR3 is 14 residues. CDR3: CASSPRQGVTEAFF. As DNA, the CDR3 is TGTGCCAGCAGCCCGAGACAGGGCGTCACTGAAGCTTTCTTT.